Listed here are 13 T cell receptor beta chains from one sample, sequenced in a study of neurological immune-mediated disorders. One entry per CDR3 protein, called by TCRdb with MiXCR from the 5' RACE reads. The sample shows fewer than 80,000 distinct CDR3 sequences, 4% to 6% of them seen only once. Material for sequencing was PBMCs. These receptors were collected from a woman aged 45-60 years with multiple sclerosis.

This clonotype occurred many times. This CDR3 reads CASSQRLAGEAGVNGELFF. CDR3 coding DNA: TGTGCCAGCAGCCAAAGACTAGCGGGGGAGGCCGGGGTGAACGGGGAGCTGTTTTTT. The V gene is TRBV4-2, the J gene TRBJ2-2, with 12 bases that match TRBD2. This CDR3 contains 19 residues. Germline trimming cut 2 bases from V and 7 bases from J; bases unmatched to any gene: 14. Germline V gives CDR1 LGHNA, CDR2 YNFKEQ.

This clonotype came up many times. This rearrangement joins TRBV9 to TRBJ2-1; the match to TRBD2 covers 8 bases. In germline, CDR1 is SGDLS, CDR2 YYNGEE. After removal of 4 bases from V and 1 base from J, the junction contained 7 bases not matched to a gene. The CDR3 is 16 residues long. CDR3 region: CASSPRGGSSYNEQFF. The CDR3 coding sequence is TGTGCCAGCAGCCCCCGGGGGGGGAGTTCCTACAATGAGCAGTTCTTC.

This clonotype showed up many times. The chain is built from TRBV29-1 and TRBJ2-1, with a possible D match to TRBD1 (5 bases). Germline V CDR1 and CDR2: SQVTM, ANQGSEA. V was trimmed by 7 bases and J by 6 bases, leaving 13 bases between them. This CDR3 contains 12 residues. The CDR3: CSGHDRGNEQFF. For the CDR3, the DNA is TGCAGCGGCCACGATAGGGGCAATGAGCAGTTCTTC.

This clonotype was observed many times. The chain employs TRBV20-1 and TRBJ1-1, with unresolved D. CDR1 and CDR2 (germline): DFQATT, SNEGSKA (reference sequence). Trimming took off 0 bases at V and 5 bases at J, with 7 bases between the two ends. CDR3 length equals 12 residues. The chain's CDR3 is CSARDGVTEAFF. CDR3 sequence (DNA): TGCAGTGCTAGAGATGGGGTAACTGAAGCTTTCTTT.

This clonotype is a singleton in its sample. This rearrangement joins TRBV20-1 to TRBJ2-1; TRBD1 agrees at 9 bases. Losses at the gene ends were 5 bases for V and 6 bases for J; bases not matched to a gene: 11. CDR3 size: 15 residues. Per germline, CDR1 DFQATT and CDR2 SNEGSKA (reference sequence). CDR3 in amino acids: CSALPGDRAVNEQFF. The CDR3 DNA reads TGCAGTGCTTTACCAGGGGACAGGGCGGTCAATGAGCAGTTCTTC.

This clonotype was observed at least ten times. The rearrangement joins TRBV5-1 to TRBJ2-3; D perhaps matches TRBD1 (5 bases). With 7 bases removed from V and 2 bases from J, the gap between germline ends came to 11 bases. The CDR3 spans 13 residues. The germline V gene has CDR1 SGHRS and CDR2 YFSETQ. The CDR3 sequence: CASHQGDTDTQYF. The CDR3 DNA follows: TGCGCCAGCCATCAAGGGGACACAGATACGCAGTATTTT. Full variable domain (remainder filled in from reference TRBV5-1 and TRBJ2-3): KAGVTQTPRYLIKTRGQQVTLSCSPISGHRSVSWYQQTPGQGLQFLFEYFSETQRNKGNFPGRFSGRQFSNSRSEMNVSTLELGDSALYLCASHQGDTDTQYFGPGTRLTVL.

This clonotype was seen at least ten times. This rearrangement joins TRBV15 to TRBJ1-4; D ambiguous. Germline V CDR1 and CDR2: LNHNV, YYDKDF (reference sequence). This CDR3 has 14 residues. V lost 0 bases, J lost 8 bases, and 10 bases lay in between. The CDR3 sequence: CATSRDVSPEKLFF. CDR3 nucleotides: TGTGCCACCAGCAGAGATGTCTCCCCCGAAAAACTGTTTTTT.

This clonotype was seen at least ten times. In DNA form, the CDR3 reads TGCGCCAGCAGCCCAAGAGGGGGACTCGGCACCGGGGAGCTGTTTTTT. Residues: CASSPRGGLGTGELFF. The chain links TRBV5-1 to TRBJ2-2, with D perhaps matching TRBD1 or TRBD2 (6 bases each). The CDR3 consists of 16 residues. The germline gives CDR1 SGHRS, CDR2 YFSETQ. V lost 4 bases and J 4 bases, leaving 17 bases between the germline ends.

For this clonotype: Given a much more abundant clone one base away, this may be a read error. The V call is TRBV20-1, the J call TRBJ1-6; 9 bases align to TRBD1. The CDR3 runs 15 residues. From germline, CDR1 is DFQATT and CDR2 SNEGSKA (reference sequence). The CDR3 region has the DNA TGCAGTGCTACAATCTCGGGACAGGGCCCTTCACCCCCCCACTTT. Its protein is CSATISGQGPSPPHF.

The chain combines TRBV7-6 with TRBJ1-6; D gene uncertain. This CDR3 contains 13 residues. Germline-derived CDR1 and CDR2 are SGHVS and FNYEAQ. The V end lost 3 bases, the J end lost 12 bases, and 12 bases lay between the germline ends. CDR3 sequence reads: CASSFREREPLHF. The CDR3 DNA is TGTGCCAGCAGCTTTCGGGAGCGGGAACCCCTCCACTTT.

This clonotype was found many times. The rearrangement uses TRBV7-2 and TRBJ2-3, with a weak D call TRBD2 (5 bases). The CDR3 covers 13 residues. Trimming removed 1 base at V and 14 bases at J, with 16 bases between. Germline CDR1 and CDR2: SGHTA and FQGNSA. CDR3 sequence reads: CASSLDPASYPYF. The CDR3 DNA reads TGTGCCAGCAGCTTAGATCCGGCTAGCTACCCGTATTTT. Drawing the rest from reference TRBV7-2 and TRBJ2-3, the complete variable domain is GAGVSQSPSNKVTEKGKDVELRCDPISGHTALYWYRQSLGQGLEFLIYFQGNSAPDKSGLPSDRFSAERTGGSVSTLTIQRTQQEDSAVYLCASSLDPASYPYFGPGTRLTVL.

This clonotype was detected many times. At one end the junction does not follow the germline gene, possibly because of a read error. V usage is TRBV14 and J usage is TRBJ1-6; D is undetermined. Germline CDR1 is SGHDN and CDR2 is FVKESK. The CDR3 runs 17 residues. The DNA for the CDR3 is TGTGCCAGCAGCCAAGATGTTAGAAGCTCCTATAATTCACCCCTACACTTT. It encodes CASSQDVRSSYNSPLHF.

This clonotype was seen repeatedly, ten times or more. The V and J genes are TRBV27 and TRBJ2-3, with 9 bases aligning to TRBD2. Germline V CDR1 and CDR2: MNHEY, SMNVEV (reference sequence). The CDR3 is 18 amino acids. Unmatched junction bases numbered 13, after V lost 5 bases and J lost 1 base. The CDR3: CASSPNPGVAGGTDTQYF. Here the CDR3 DNA reads TGTGCCAGCAGTCCCAACCCCGGGGTAGCGGGGGGCACAGATACGCAGTATTTT.